The rows below give T cell receptor beta chains drawn from one sample of a study of T cell changes during pregnancy in multiple sclerosis. Sequenced by immunoSEQ multiplex PCR; TCRdb stores in-frame clones only, minus some. This sample has more than 65,000 clones, with approximately 87% found just once. The sequences come from peripheral blood, collected after pregnancy. The receptors were sampled from a female donor in good health, enrolled as a control in a pregnancy study. Each CDR3 is given with its conserved first and last residue. Fields, in order: clone size, V gene, J gene, D gene, CDR3 DNA, CDR3 protein. A D gene is named only where the DNA matches it firmly. The listing skips clone size in some rows; elsewhere it reads once, few, many or a size class.

abundance: .
v_gene: TRBV10-3
j_gene: TRBJ2-7
d_gene: TRBD1
CDR3nt: TGTGCCATCAGGCCGGACAGGGACGCCTACGAGCAGTACTTC
CDR3aa: CAIRPDRDAYEQYF

abundance: .
v_gene: TRBV20-1
j_gene: TRBJ1-2
d_gene: .
CDR3nt: TGCAGTGCTAGAGCTTACTCCACCTTC
CDR3aa: CSARAYSTF

abundance: .
v_gene: TRBV7-7
j_gene: TRBJ2-5
d_gene: TRBD1
CDR3nt: TGTGCTAGCAGCTTACAGGGGCAAGAGACCCAGTACTTC
CDR3aa: CASSLQGQETQYF

abundance: .
v_gene: TRBV5-1
j_gene: TRBJ2-1
d_gene: .
CDR3nt: TGCGCCAGCACCTTGGGACTGAGCTACAATGAGCAGTTCTTC
CDR3aa: CASTLGLSYNEQFF

abundance: once
v_gene: TRBV4-1
j_gene: TRBJ2-2
d_gene: TRBD2
CDR3nt: TGCGCCAGCAGCAGGATTAGCGGGGGCCTGAACACCGGGGAGCTGTTTTTT
CDR3aa: CASSRISGGLNTGELFF

abundance: .
v_gene: TRBV28
j_gene: TRBJ1-4
d_gene: .
CDR3nt: TGTGCCAGCAGTCCCCAGGGGTGGGCTAATGAAAAACTGTTTTTT
CDR3aa: CASSPQGWANEKLFF

abundance: .
v_gene: TRBV7-2
j_gene: TRBJ2-3
d_gene: TRBD2
CDR3nt: TGTGCCAGCAGCTTAGCCATACTAGCGGGAGAAACGAATACGCAGTATTTT
CDR3aa: CASSLAILAGETNTQYF

abundance: few
v_gene: TRBV19
j_gene: TRBJ1-2
d_gene: .
CDR3nt: TGTGCCAGTAGTAGGCAGGGGACATCCTATGGCTACACCTTC
CDR3aa: CASSRQGTSYGYTF

abundance: .
v_gene: TRBV6-5
j_gene: TRBJ2-4
d_gene: .
CDR3nt: TGTGCCAGCAGTCCTAGTTCCGGACTCAAAAACATTCAGTACTTC
CDR3aa: CASSPSSGLKNIQYF

abundance: few
v_gene: TRBV5-1
j_gene: TRBJ2-2
d_gene: .
CDR3nt: TGCGCCAGCCTACAGGACGGGGAGCTGTTTTTT
CDR3aa: CASLQDGELFF

abundance: .
v_gene: TRBV2
j_gene: TRBJ2-1
d_gene: TRBD1
CDR3nt: TGTGCCAGCACTCGTCCGACAGGGAATGTTGAGCAGTTCTTC
CDR3aa: CASTRPTGNVEQFF

abundance: .
v_gene: TRBV25-1
j_gene: TRBJ1-6
d_gene: .
CDR3nt: TGTGCCAGCAGTGAGTACGGGGGGACGGGATCACCCCTCCACTTT
CDR3aa: CASSEYGGTGSPLHF

abundance: .
v_gene: TRBV2
j_gene: TRBJ2-1
d_gene: TRBD2
CDR3nt: TGTGCCAGCGGAGGACTAGCGGGATACAATGAGCAGTTCTTC
CDR3aa: CASGGLAGYNEQFF

abundance: .
v_gene: TRBV6-5
j_gene: TRBJ2-1
d_gene: .
CDR3nt: TGTGCCAGCAGTTGGAGACGGGGTAGCGCAGGCAATGAGCAGTTCTTC
CDR3aa: CASSWRRGSAGNEQFF

abundance: .
v_gene: TRBV2
j_gene: TRBJ2-7
d_gene: .
CDR3nt: TGTGCCAGCAGGGAGGGGAATGGACAGTACTTC
CDR3aa: CASREGNGQYF

abundance: .
v_gene: TRBV6-5
j_gene: TRBJ1-1
d_gene: TRBD1
CDR3nt: TGTGCCGCAATATCCGGGACAGGGGAAGCTTTCTTT
CDR3aa: CAAISGTGEAFF